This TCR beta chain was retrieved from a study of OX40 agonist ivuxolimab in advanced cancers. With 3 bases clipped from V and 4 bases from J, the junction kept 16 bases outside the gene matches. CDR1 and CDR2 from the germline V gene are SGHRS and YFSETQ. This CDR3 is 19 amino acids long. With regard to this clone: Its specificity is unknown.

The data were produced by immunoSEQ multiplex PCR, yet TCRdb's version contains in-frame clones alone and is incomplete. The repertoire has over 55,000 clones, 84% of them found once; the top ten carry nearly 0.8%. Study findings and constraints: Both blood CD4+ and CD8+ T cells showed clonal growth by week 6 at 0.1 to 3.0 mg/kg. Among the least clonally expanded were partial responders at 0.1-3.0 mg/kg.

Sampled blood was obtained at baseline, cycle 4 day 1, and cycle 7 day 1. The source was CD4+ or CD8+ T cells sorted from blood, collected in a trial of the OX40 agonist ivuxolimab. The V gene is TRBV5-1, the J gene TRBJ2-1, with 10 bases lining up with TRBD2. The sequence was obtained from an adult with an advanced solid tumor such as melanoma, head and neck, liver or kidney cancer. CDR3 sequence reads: CASSSGVSGLAEVYNEQFF. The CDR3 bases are TGCGCCAGCAGCTCGGGTGTGAGTGGACTAGCGGAGGTTTACAATGAGCAGTTCTTC.